The 20 T cell receptor beta chains listed next were all sequenced from one sample in a study of blood T cell repertoires in COVID-19. Data came from immunoSEQ multiplex PCR; TCRdb stores just in-frame clones and leaves some out. The sample contains approximately 220,000 clones, around nine tenths of which appear only once. Sequencing was done on a sample of peripheral blood. Receptor source: a man in his sixties who had recovered from COVID-19.

J is TRBJ2-7 and V is TRBV5-8; 9 positions match TRBD1. The CDR3 spans 14 residues. Germline CDR1 and CDR2: SGHTS and YDEGEE. Trimming cost V 2 bases and J 4 bases; bases outside gene matches: 4. CDR3 loop: CASSLHRGPYEQYF. In DNA, the CDR3 is TGTGCCAGCAGCTTACACAGGGGGCCGTACGAGCAGTACTTC.

The CDR3 bases are TGCGCCAGCAGCCCTGCTTCGGACAGGGGGAACTATGGCTACACCTTC. It specifies CASSPASDRGNYGYTF. The V and J genes are TRBV5-1 and TRBJ1-2, with 10 bases identical to TRBD1. The V segment lost 4 bases and the J segment 2 bases; nucleotides outside the gene matches: 8. Per germline, CDR1 SGHRS and CDR2 YFSETQ. CDR3 length equals 16 residues.

V is TRBV28 and J is TRBJ2-3; D is perhaps TRBD2 (5 bases). Germline CDR1 MDHEN, CDR2 SYDVKM. The ends were cut back, 7 bases at V and 7 bases at J, with 21 bases in the middle. The CDR3 runs 15 residues. DNA of the CDR3: TGTGCCAGCAACCTTCAGCCCGGGGTACGAAATACGCAGTATTTT. Its translation is CASNLQPGVRNTQYF.

This chain connects TRBV7-7 to TRBJ2-1; 8 bases are a match to TRBD2. Germline V gene data show CDR1 as SSHAT and CDR2 as FNYEAQ (reference sequence). The CDR3 extends over 16 amino acids. Trimming removed 1 base from V and 2 bases from J; junction bases left unmatched: 4. In DNA, the CDR3 is TGTGCCAGCAGCTTAGGACGGGGGGGAGCCTACAATGAGCAGTTCTTC. Its translation: CASSLGRGGAYNEQFF.

V and J are TRBV4-3 and TRBJ1-4, with a weak D call TRBD1 (5 bases). Germline lookup yields CDR1 LGHNA and CDR2 YSLEER. The CDR3 has 16 amino acids. The germline V and J ends were trimmed by 0 bases and 4 bases, with 12 bases remaining between them. The DNA of the CDR3 is TGCGCCAGCAGCCAAGATATTCCGGGGGATAATGAAAAACTGTTTTTT. Protein: CASSQDIPGDNEKLFF.

J is TRBJ2-3 and V is TRBV5-1; the match to TRBD1 covers 10 bases. V shed 4 bases and J 5 bases; nucleotides not matched to a gene: 7. The CDR3 has 15 amino acids. Germline V gene data show CDR1 as SGHRS and CDR2 as YFSETQ. CDR3 in amino acids: CASSRQGATVDTQYF. The CDR3 DNA reads as TGCGCCAGCAGCAGACAGGGGGCTACGGTAGATACGCAGTATTTT.

This chain joins TRBV2 and TRBJ2-7, with 10 bases identical to TRBD1. This CDR3 comprises 13 residues. Trimming cost V 7 bases and J 5 bases; bases outside gene matches: 5. From germline, CDR1 is SNHLY and CDR2 FYNNEI. The CDR3 loop is CASTETGGDEQYF. CDR3 nucleotides: TGTGCCAGCACGGAGACAGGGGGCGACGAGCAGTACTTC.

The rearrangement links TRBV27 to TRBJ1-4; the match to TRBD1 covers 9 bases. Germline-derived CDR1 and CDR2 are MNHEY and SMNVEV (reference sequence). Losses at the gene ends were 6 bases for V and 7 bases for J; bases not matched to a gene: 6. The CDR3 loop spans 14 amino acids. This chain's CDR3 is CASRRDRVTEKLFF. The CDR3 DNA follows: TGTGCCAGCAGGAGGGACAGGGTGACTGAAAAACTGTTTTTT.

The genes are TRBV4-2 and TRBJ1-3; no firm D call. The CDR3 loop spans 17 amino acids. Trimming pared 1 base from V and 1 base from J, leaving 14 bases between. From germline, CDR1 is LGHNA and CDR2 YNFKEQ. The chain's CDR3 is CASSQGPRRSSGNTIYF. In DNA form, the CDR3 reads TGTGCCAGCAGCCAAGGACCCCGGCGGTCGTCTGGAAACACCATATATTTT.

This chain joins TRBV13 and TRBJ1-5; 7 bases match TRBD1. CDR1 PRHDT and CDR2 FYEKMQ come from the germline V gene (reference sequence). The CDR3 has 15 amino acids. Germline trimming cut 0 bases from V and 7 bases from J; bases unmatched to any gene: 6. DNA of the CDR3: TGTGCCAGCAGCTTAGGGGGACAGATACAGCAGCCCCAGCATTTT. Its translation is CASSLGGQIQQPQHF.

The rearrangement links TRBV10-3 to TRBJ2-6; TRBD2 might be the D (6 bases). Germline V gives CDR1 ENHRY, CDR2 SYGVKD. Trimming pared 7 bases from V and 0 bases from J, leaving 13 bases between. The CDR3 spans 16 residues. The CDR3 reads CAINRDSGSGANVLTF. CDR3 bases: TGTGCCATCAACCGGGACTCAGGCTCTGGGGCCAACGTCCTGACTTTC.

This clone was recorded once. This chain joins TRBV18 and TRBJ2-3; 8 bases align to TRBD1. Trimming took 4 bases from V and 6 from J; bases not matched to a gene: 15. Germline assignment: CDR1 KGHSH and CDR2 LQKENI. This CDR3 spans 17 amino acids. The CDR3 here is CASSRSSGAGGSDTQYF. The CDR3 DNA reads TGTGCCAGCTCACGGTCGTCGGGGGCAGGGGGCAGTGATACGCAGTATTTT. Full variable domain (remainder filled in from reference TRBV18 and TRBJ2-3): NAGVMQNPRHLVRRRGQEARLRCSPMKGHSHVYWYRQLPEEGLKFMVYLQKENIIDESGMPKERFSAEFPKEGPSILRIQQVVRGDSAAYFCASSRSSGAGGSDTQYFGPGTRLTVL.

The rearrangement links TRBV5-1 to TRBJ2-1, with no clear D. Trimming removed 3 bases at V and 0 bases at J, with 10 bases between. This CDR3 region has 15 residues. Per germline, CDR1 SGHRS and CDR2 YFSETQ. Written as DNA, the CDR3 is TGCGCCAGCAGCTCCGACATTCCCTCCTACAATGAGCAGTTCTTC. The encoded protein is CASSSDIPSYNEQFF.

The chain combines TRBV6-5 with TRBJ1-6, with D possibly TRBD1 on 6 matching bases. CDR1 MNHEY and CDR2 SVGAGI come from the germline V gene. This CDR3 is built from 15 residues. The V gene lost 8 bases and the J gene lost 10 bases, with 21 bases spanning the gap. This chain's CDR3 is CASSGQGARGSPLHF. DNA for the CDR3: TGTGCCAGCTCTGGCCAGGGCGCGAGGGGGTCACCCCTCCACTTT.

This clone was picked up one time. The rearrangement links TRBV19 to TRBJ2-1; TRBD2 matches at 7 bases. Germline V CDR1 and CDR2: LNHDA, SQIVND (reference sequence). The V and J ends lost 0 bases and 6 bases, in that order; junction bases with no gene match: 2. This CDR3 is 14 amino acids long. The CDR3 is CASSIDPGGNEQFF. CDR3 DNA: TGTGCCAGTAGTATAGATCCGGGGGGCAATGAGCAGTTCTTC.

The chain has TRBV4-1 and TRBJ2-7, with TRBD1 matching over 8 bases. V was pared by 4 bases and J by 3 bases, with 8 bases of the junction left unmatched. Germline CDR1 MGHRA, CDR2 YSYEKL. The CDR3 has 15 amino acids. In DNA, the CDR3 is TGCGCCAGCAGCCGAGCCTCGGGACAGGACTACGAGCAGTACTTC. Translation gives CASSRASGQDYEQYF.

J is TRBJ2-1 and V is TRBV6-5; 10 nucleotides match TRBD2. Germline CDR1 reads MNHEY; CDR2 reads SVGAGI. Trimming removed 5 bases from V and 6 bases from J; junction bases left unmatched: 7. The CDR3 is 15 amino acids. Here the CDR3 reads CASSRFQREGNEQFF. The DNA of the CDR3 is TGTGCCAGCAGTCGCTTTCAGCGGGAGGGCAATGAGCAGTTCTTC.

The V and J genes are TRBV12-2 and TRBJ1-5; TRBD1, the table's D call, lacks a check against the DNA. TRBV12-2 is recorded as a pseudogene. The CDR3 contains 16 residues. The CDR3 here is CASRLAARNSNQPQHF. The CDR3 DNA reads as TGTGCAAGTCGCTTAGCGGCCAGAAACAGCAATCAGCCCCAGCATTTT.

This clone was recorded once. The chain is built from TRBV12-3 or TRBV12-4 and TRBJ2-5; tentative D call: TRBD1 (6 bases). The CDR3 runs to 13 residues. The germline V and J ends were trimmed by 10 bases and 0 bases, with 12 bases remaining between them. CDR3 region: CATLDSNQETQYF. CDR3 nucleotides: TGTGCCACCCTGGACAGCAACCAAGAGACCCAGTACTTC.

V is TRBV30 and J is TRBJ1-1; TRBD1 might be the D (6 bases). CDR1 is GTSNPN, CDR2 SVGIG, per germline (reference sequence). With 2 bases removed from V and 8 bases from J, the gap between germline ends came to 12 bases. This CDR3 comprises 12 residues. The CDR3 nucleotides are TGTGCCTGGAGTATTATTGGACAGGAAGCTTTCTTT. It translates to CAWSIIGQEAFF.